The 20 T cell receptor beta chains presented below share a single source sample, sequenced in a study of blood T cell repertoires in COVID-19. Sequencing used immunoSEQ multiplex PCR; TCRdb keeps in-frame clones, though not all of them. Of over 75,000 clones listed, around 80% were seen once; the top ten hold about 8.7%. Source material: peripheral blood. Receptors were obtained from a man in his fifties who had recovered from COVID-19.

CDR3: CASSFSSGRADTQYF. The CDR3 DNA sequence: TGTGCCAGCAGCTTCTCTAGCGGGAGAGCAGATACGCAGTATTTT. The chain combines TRBV5-4 with TRBJ2-3; 10 positions match TRBD2. The CDR3 covers 15 residues. Germline lookup yields CDR1 SGHNT and CDR2 YYREEE (reference sequence). J gave up 4 bases and V 2 bases, and 4 bases lay outside the gene matches.

The chain has TRBV20-1 and TRBJ1-1; a possible D gene is TRBD1 (6 bases). V was clipped by 3 bases and J by 4 bases, with 12 bases between them. CDR1 is DFQATT and CDR2 is SNEGSKA in the germline V gene (reference sequence). The CDR3 runs to 13 residues. CDR3 sequence (DNA): TGCAGTGCTAGTTCAGGGGCATTCACTGAAGCTTTCTTT. As protein: CSASSGAFTEAFF.

This clone was counted a few times. The rearrangement uses TRBV9 and TRBJ2-4; 8 bases are shared with TRBD1. The V and J ends lost 3 bases and 7 bases, in that order; junction bases with no gene match: 3. The germline CDR1 and CDR2 sequences are SGDLS and YYNGEE. The CDR3 runs 13 residues. CDR3 in DNA: TGTGCCAGCAGCGACGGACAGGGTAACATTCAGTACTTC. Translated, it gives CASSDGQGNIQYF.

Only one count was recorded for this clone. J is TRBJ1-1 and V is TRBV2, with 7 positions matching TRBD1. CDR1 SNHLY and CDR2 FYNNEI come from the germline V gene. This CDR3 has 16 amino acids. The V and J ends lost 8 bases and 1 base, in that order; junction bases with no gene match: 13. The CDR3 DNA follows: TGTGCCAGCTCTTCGACCAGGACAGGACCGAACACTGAAGCTTTCTTT. This encodes CASSSTRTGPNTEAFF.

This clone has just one count. The rearrangement uses TRBV28 and TRBJ1-1; no firm D call. Per germline, CDR1 MDHEN and CDR2 SYDVKM. With 5 bases removed from V and 3 bases from J, the gap between germline ends came to 16 bases. The CDR3 runs to 15 residues. CDR3 sequence (DNA): TGTGCCAGCAGTGTAGGCGGTGGTTGGCACACTGAAGCTTTCTTT. Translation gives CASSVGGGWHTEAFF. The complete variable domain, with remaining parts taken from reference TRBV28 and TRBJ1-1, reads DVKVTQSSRYLVKRTGEKVFLECVQDMDHENMFWYRQDPGLGLRLIYFSYDVKMKEKGDIPEGYSVSREKKERFSLILESASTNQTSMYLCASSVGGGWHTEAFFGQGTRLTVV.

About this clone itself: One end of the junction is discordant with germline, which a read error may explain. In DNA, the CDR3 is TGTGCCAGCACCTTATTACTAGCGGGGAAGGATGAGCAGTTCTTC. It yields the protein CASTLLLAGKDEQFF. The J gene is TRBJ2-1, the V gene TRBV7-9; TRBD2 aligns across 10 bases. In germline, CDR1 is SEHNR, CDR2 FQNEAQ (reference sequence). The CDR3 consists of 15 residues.

This chain joins TRBV7-2 and TRBJ2-7; 7 nucleotides match TRBD2. The V segment lost 2 bases and the J segment 3 bases; nucleotides outside the gene matches: 4. Germline V CDR1 and CDR2: SGHTA, FQGNSA. This CDR3 has 14 amino acids. The CDR3 nucleotides are TGTGCCAGCAGCTTAACGGGAGGTAACTACGAGCAGTACTTC. This sequence encodes CASSLTGGNYEQYF.

The rearrangement uses TRBV5-4 and TRBJ2-1, with 7 bases matching TRBD2. Germline values: CDR1 SGHNT, CDR2 YYREEE (reference sequence). V gave up 0 bases and J gave up 0 bases; unmatched junction bases: 9. The CDR3 has 18 amino acids. CDR3 residues: CASSLGSGFPLSYNEQFF. The CDR3 DNA reads as TGTGCCAGCAGCTTGGGTAGCGGGTTCCCCCTCTCCTACAATGAGCAGTTCTTC.

This clone has a single count. This chain joins TRBV3-1 (or the pseudogene TRBV3-2) and TRBJ1-1; tentatively, D is TRBD1 (5 bases). CDR3 length: 14 amino acids. V lost 1 base and J lost 0, with 6 bases in between. Germline CDR1 LGHDT, CDR2 YNNKEL (reference sequence). CDR3 loop: CASSQGQLNTEAFF. The CDR3, as DNA: TGTGCCAGCAGCCAAGGACAGTTGAACACTGAAGCTTTCTTT.

This clone was seen only a few times. This chain links TRBV5-1 with TRBJ2-3; 11 bases line up with TRBD2. This CDR3 is 15 amino acids long. The ends lost 2 bases at V and 5 bases at J; junction bases unmatched: 4. Looked up from germline, CDR1 is SGHRS and CDR2 is YFSETQ. CDR3 sequence: CASSLLAGDVDTQYF. The CDR3 region has the DNA TGCGCCAGCAGCTTACTAGCGGGAGATGTAGATACGCAGTATTTT.

In its sample, this clone was seen once. This chain uses TRBV18 with TRBJ2-7; D call uncertain. Germline CDR1 reads KGHSH; CDR2 reads LQKENI. The CDR3 is 12 residues long. Trimming cost V 5 bases and J 1 base, with 6 bases left between them. In DNA, the CDR3 is TGTGCCAGCTCAGGCCAGTCCTACGAGCAGTACTTC. It encodes CASSGQSYEQYF.

This clone was seen a single time. This sequence joins TRBV3-1 (or the pseudogene TRBV3-2) and TRBJ2-5, with 7 bases identical to TRBD2. This CDR3 comprises 14 residues. The germline V gene encodes CDR1 LGHDT and CDR2 YNNKEL (reference sequence). The V segment lost 4 bases and the J segment 1 base; nucleotides outside the gene matches: 3. The CDR3 loop is CASSLRTSQETQYF. The DNA for the CDR3 is TGTGCCAGCAGCCTACGGACTAGCCAAGAGACCCAGTACTTC.

This chain joins TRBV3-1 (or the pseudogene TRBV3-2) and TRBJ2-5; perhaps TRBD2 as D (6 bases). V gave up 3 bases and J gave up 7 bases, with 12 bases separating them. CDR1 is LGHDT, CDR2 YNNKEL, per germline (reference sequence). This CDR3 comprises 13 residues. The CDR3 reads CASSQEGRGTQYF. The CDR3 region has the DNA TGTGCCAGCAGCCAGGAGGGACGGGGGACCCAGTACTTC.

V usage is TRBV4-2 and J usage is TRBJ2-7, with a weak D call TRBD2 (5 bases). V lost 1 base, J lost 0 bases, and 13 bases lay in between. The germline gives CDR1 LGHNA, CDR2 YNFKEQ. This CDR3 has 16 amino acids. The CDR3 is CASSQGEVGSSYEQYF. CDR3 DNA sequence: TGTGCCAGCAGCCAAGGGGAAGTTGGGAGCTCCTACGAGCAGTACTTC.

V is TRBV7-9 and J is TRBJ2-5; TRBD2 aligns across 9 bases. This CDR3 comprises 13 residues. V trimming: 4 bases; J trimming: 10 bases; junction bases outside the gene matches: 7. Germline V CDR1 and CDR2: SEHNR, FQNEAQ (reference sequence). CDR3: CASSWPGLAVQYF. The CDR3 nucleotides are TGTGCCAGCAGCTGGCCGGGACTAGCCGTCCAGTACTTC.

V is TRBV11-3 and J is TRBJ1-5; D perhaps matches TRBD1 (5 bases). The V end was cut by 0 bases, the J end by 1 base, with 16 bases between. Germline V gene lookup returns CDR1 SGHNT and CDR2 YENEEA. The CDR3 totals 18 residues. This CDR3 is CASSLDPRIRVSNQPQHF. In DNA, the CDR3 is TGTGCCAGCAGCTTAGATCCCCGGATCAGGGTAAGCAATCAGCCCCAGCATTTT.

The chain has TRBV3-1 (or the pseudogene TRBV3-2) and TRBJ2-2, with D maybe TRBD1 (6 bases). The length of the CDR3 is 18 residues. Germline values: CDR1 LGHDT, CDR2 YNNKEL (reference sequence). V dropped 1 base and J dropped 1 base, with 16 bases sitting between them. The CDR3 region has the DNA TGTGCCAGCAGCCAAGTCAAAAGGGACACTGGGAACACCGGGGAGCTGTTTTTT. The encoded protein is CASSQVKRDTGNTGELFF.

The rearrangement joins TRBV28 to TRBJ1-2; unclear D gene. Germline values: CDR1 MDHEN, CDR2 SYDVKM. CDR3 length: 12 residues. V dropped 4 bases and J dropped 3 bases, with 6 bases sitting between them. CDR3 residues: CASSSGHYGYTF. The CDR3 DNA sequence: TGTGCCAGCAGTTCAGGCCACTATGGCTACACCTTC.

The chain recombines TRBV4-3 with TRBJ2-1; tentative D call: TRBD1 (5 bases). In germline, CDR1 is LGHNA, CDR2 YSLEER. V lost 0 bases and J lost 7, with 10 bases in between. The CDR3 contains 14 residues. Here the CDR3 DNA reads TGCGCCAGCAGCCAAGAAGGCAGGGTGAATGAGCAGTTCTTC. It is translated as CASSQEGRVNEQFF.

The rearrangement links TRBV10-3 to TRBJ1-5, with D possibly being TRBD1 (5 bases). This CDR3 is 15 amino acids long. Trimming stripped 3 bases from V and 3 bases from J, with 12 bases between. CDR1 and CDR2 from the germline V gene are ENHRY and SYGVKD. CDR3 DNA: TGTGCCATCAGTGAAGGAGGGACCCACAATCAGCCCCAGCATTTT. It codes for CAISEGGTHNQPQHF.